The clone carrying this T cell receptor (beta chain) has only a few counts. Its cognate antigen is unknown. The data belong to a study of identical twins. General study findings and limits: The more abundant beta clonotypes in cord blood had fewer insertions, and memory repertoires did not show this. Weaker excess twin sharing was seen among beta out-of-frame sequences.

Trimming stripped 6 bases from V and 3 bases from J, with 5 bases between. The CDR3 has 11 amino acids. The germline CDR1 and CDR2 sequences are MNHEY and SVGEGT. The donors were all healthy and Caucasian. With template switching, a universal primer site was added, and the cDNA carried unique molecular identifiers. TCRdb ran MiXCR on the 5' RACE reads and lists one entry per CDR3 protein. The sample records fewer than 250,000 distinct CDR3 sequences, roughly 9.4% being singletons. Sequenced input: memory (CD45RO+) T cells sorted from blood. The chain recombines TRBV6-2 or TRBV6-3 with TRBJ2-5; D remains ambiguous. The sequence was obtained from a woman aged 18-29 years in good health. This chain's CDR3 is CASSMEETQYF. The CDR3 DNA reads TGTGCCAGCAGCATGGAAGAGACCCAGTACTTC.